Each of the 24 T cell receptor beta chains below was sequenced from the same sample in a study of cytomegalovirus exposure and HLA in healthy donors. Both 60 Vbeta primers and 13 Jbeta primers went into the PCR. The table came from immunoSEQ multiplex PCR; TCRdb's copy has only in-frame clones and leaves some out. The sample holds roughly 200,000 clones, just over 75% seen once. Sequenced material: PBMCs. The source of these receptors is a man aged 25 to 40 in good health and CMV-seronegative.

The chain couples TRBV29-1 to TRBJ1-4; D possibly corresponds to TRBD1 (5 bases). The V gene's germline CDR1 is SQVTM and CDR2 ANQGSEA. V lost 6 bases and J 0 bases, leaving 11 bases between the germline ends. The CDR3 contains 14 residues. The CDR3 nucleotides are TGCAGCGTGGCCAGGACAACAACTAATGAAAAACTGTTTTTT. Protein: CSVARTTTNEKLFF.

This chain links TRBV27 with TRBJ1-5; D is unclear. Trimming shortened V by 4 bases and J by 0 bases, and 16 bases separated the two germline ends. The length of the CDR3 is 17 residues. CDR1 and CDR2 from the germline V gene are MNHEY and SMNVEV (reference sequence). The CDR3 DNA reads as TGTGCCAGCAGTTCGGTAAAAGTGCGATATAGCAATCAGCCCCAGCATTTT. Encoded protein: CASSSVKVRYSNQPQHF.

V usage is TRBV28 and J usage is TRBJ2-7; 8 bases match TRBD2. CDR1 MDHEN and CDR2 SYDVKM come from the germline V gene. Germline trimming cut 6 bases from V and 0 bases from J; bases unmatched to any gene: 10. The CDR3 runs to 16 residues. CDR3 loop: CASSPLAGLSSYEQYF. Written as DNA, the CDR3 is TGTGCCAGCAGCCCCTTAGCGGGGCTGAGCTCCTACGAGCAGTACTTC.

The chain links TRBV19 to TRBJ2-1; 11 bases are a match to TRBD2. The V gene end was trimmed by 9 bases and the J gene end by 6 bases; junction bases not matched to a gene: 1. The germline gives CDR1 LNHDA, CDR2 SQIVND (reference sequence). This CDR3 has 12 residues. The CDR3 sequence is CASGLAGNEQFF. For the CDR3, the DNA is TGTGCCAGCGGACTAGCGGGCAATGAGCAGTTCTTC.

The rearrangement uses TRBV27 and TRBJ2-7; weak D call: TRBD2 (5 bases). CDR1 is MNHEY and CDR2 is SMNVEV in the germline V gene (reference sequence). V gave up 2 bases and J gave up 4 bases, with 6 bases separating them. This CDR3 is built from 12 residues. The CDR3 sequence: CASSLSGYEQYF. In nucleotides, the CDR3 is TGTGCCAGCAGTTTAAGCGGTTACGAGCAGTACTTC.

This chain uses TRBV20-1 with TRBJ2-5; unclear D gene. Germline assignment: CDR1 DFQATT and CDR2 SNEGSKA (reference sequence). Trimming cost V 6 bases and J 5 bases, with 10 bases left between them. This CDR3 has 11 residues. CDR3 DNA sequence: TGCAGTGCATTCCCGCAGGAGACCCAGTACTTC. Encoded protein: CSAFPQETQYF.

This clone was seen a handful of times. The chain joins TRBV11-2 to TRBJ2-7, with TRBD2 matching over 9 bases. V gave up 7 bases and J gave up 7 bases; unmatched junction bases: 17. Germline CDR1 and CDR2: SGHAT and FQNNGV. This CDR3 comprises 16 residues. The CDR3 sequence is CASTGLTREGQVEQYF. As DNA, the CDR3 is TGTGCCAGCACAGGCCTCACGCGGGAGGGCCAGGTGGAGCAGTACTTC.

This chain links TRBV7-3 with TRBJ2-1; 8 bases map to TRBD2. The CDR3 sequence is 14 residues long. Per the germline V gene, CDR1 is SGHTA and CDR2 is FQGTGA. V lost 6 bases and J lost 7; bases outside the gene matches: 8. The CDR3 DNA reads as TGTGCCAGCAGACCTTCCGGGGGGGGTAATGAGCAGTTCTTC. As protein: CASRPSGGGNEQFF.

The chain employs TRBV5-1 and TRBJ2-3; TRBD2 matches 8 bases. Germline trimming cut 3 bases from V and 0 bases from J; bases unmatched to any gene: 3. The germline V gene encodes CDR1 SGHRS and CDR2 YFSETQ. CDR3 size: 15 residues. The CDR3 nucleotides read TGCGCCAGCAGCTCCGGACTAGCTAGCACAGATACGCAGTATTTT. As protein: CASSSGLASTDTQYF.

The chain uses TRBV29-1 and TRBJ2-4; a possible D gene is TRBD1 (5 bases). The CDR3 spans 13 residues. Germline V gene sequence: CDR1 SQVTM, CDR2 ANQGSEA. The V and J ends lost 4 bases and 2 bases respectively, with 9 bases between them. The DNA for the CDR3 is TGCAGCGTTGTAAGGGGTCCCAAAAACATTCAGTACTTC. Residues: CSVVRGPKNIQYF.

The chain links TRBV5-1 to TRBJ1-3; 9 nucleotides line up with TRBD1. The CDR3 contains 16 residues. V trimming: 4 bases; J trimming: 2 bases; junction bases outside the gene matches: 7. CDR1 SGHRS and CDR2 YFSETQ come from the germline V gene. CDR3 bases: TGCGCCAGCAGCGCGGAGACAGGGGGTACTGGAAACACCATATATTTT. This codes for CASSAETGGTGNTIYF.

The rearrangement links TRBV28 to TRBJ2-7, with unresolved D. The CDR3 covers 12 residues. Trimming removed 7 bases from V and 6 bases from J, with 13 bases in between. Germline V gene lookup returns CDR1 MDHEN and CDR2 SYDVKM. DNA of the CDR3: TGTGCCAGCAAGGCCCCCGGCGGCGAGCAGTACTTC. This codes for CASKAPGGEQYF.

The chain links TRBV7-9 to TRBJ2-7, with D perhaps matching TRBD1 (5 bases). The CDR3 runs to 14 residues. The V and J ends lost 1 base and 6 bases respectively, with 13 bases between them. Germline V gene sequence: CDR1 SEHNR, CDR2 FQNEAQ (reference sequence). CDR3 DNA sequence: TGTGCCAGCAGCTTAGTCCAGGGCTTCACCGAGCAGTACTTC. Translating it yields CASSLVQGFTEQYF. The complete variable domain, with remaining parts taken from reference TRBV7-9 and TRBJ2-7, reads DTGVSQNPRHKITKRGQNVTFRCDPISEHNRLYWYRQTLGQGPEFLTYFQNEAQLEKSRLLSDRFSAERPKGSFSTLEIQRTEQGDSAMYLCASSLVQGFTEQYFGPGTRLTVT.

The CDR3 bases are TGTGCCAGCTCCCGGGGGGGAGGGGGCCCTTATGGCTACACCTTC. As protein: CASSRGGGGPYGYTF. This chain uses TRBV28 with TRBJ1-2, with 7 nucleotides matching TRBD1. CDR3 length: 15 amino acids. The V gene's germline CDR1 is MDHEN and CDR2 SYDVKM. The V gene end was trimmed by 8 bases and the J gene end by 5 bases; junction bases not matched to a gene: 14.

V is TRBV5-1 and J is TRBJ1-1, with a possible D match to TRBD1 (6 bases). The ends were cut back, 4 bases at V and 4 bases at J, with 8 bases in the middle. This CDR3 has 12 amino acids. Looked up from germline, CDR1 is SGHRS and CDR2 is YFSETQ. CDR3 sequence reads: CASSQQGTEAFF. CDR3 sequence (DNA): TGCGCCAGCAGCCAACAGGGCACTGAAGCTTTCTTT. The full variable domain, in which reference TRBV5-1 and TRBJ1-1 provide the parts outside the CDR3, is KAGVTQTPRYLIKTRGQQVTLSCSPISGHRSVSWYQQTPGQGLQFLFEYFSETQRNKGNFPGRFSGRQFSNSRSEMNVSTLELGDSALYLCASSQQGTEAFFGQGTRLTVV.

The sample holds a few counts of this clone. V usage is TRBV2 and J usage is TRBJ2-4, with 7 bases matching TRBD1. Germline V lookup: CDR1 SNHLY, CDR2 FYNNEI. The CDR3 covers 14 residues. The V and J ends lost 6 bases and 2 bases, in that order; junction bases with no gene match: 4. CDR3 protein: CASRRTGSKNIQYF. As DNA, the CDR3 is TGTGCCAGCAGACGGACAGGATCCAAAAACATTCAGTACTTC.

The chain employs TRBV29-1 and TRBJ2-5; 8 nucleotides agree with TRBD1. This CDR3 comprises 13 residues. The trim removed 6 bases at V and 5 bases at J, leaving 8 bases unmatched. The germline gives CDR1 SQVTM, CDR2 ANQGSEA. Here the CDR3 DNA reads TGCAGCGTCTGGACAGGGATGGGGGAGACCCAGTACTTC. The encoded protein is CSVWTGMGETQYF. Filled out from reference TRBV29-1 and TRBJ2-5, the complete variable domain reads SAVISQKPSRDICQRGTSLTIQCQVDSQVTMMFWYRQQPGQSLTLIATANQGSEATYESGFVIDKFPISRPNLTFSTLTVSNMSPEDSSIYLCSVWTGMGETQYFGPGTRLLVL.

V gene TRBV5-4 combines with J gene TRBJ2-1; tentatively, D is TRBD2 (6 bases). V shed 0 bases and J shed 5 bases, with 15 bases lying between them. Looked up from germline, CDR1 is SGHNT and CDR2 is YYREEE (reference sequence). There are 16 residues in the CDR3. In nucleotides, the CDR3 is TGTGCCAGCAGCTTGGCCCTGGGACTTTTGAACAATGAGCAGTTCTTC. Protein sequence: CASSLALGLLNNEQFF.

The CDR3 DNA follows: TGTGCCAGCAGCCAGGGCTCCTACGAGCAGTACTTC. Translation: CASSQGSYEQYF. The rearrangement uses TRBV7-9 and TRBJ2-7; perhaps TRBD1 as D (5 bases). Trimming stripped 5 bases from V and 0 bases from J, with 5 bases between. The CDR3 has 12 residues. The germline gives CDR1 SEHNR, CDR2 FQNEAQ (reference sequence).

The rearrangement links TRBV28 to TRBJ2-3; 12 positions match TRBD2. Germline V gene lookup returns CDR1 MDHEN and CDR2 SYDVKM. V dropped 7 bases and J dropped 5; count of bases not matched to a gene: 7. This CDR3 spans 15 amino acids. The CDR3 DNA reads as TGTGCCAGCAACCTAGCGGGAGGGTCGGGAGATACGCAGTATTTT. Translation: CASNLAGGSGDTQYF.

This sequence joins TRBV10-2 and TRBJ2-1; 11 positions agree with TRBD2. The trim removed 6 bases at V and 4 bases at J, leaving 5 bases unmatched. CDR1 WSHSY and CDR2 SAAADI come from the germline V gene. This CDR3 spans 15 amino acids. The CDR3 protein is CASRMTSGEYNEQFF. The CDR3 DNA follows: TGCGCCAGCAGGATGACTAGCGGGGAATACAATGAGCAGTTCTTC.

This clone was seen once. Here the CDR3 DNA reads TGTGCCAGCAGTGAATTGTACAACTACACCTTC. Its translation is CASSELYNYTF. The genes are TRBV25-1 and TRBJ1-2, with D unclear. Trimming removed 1 base at V and 10 bases at J, with 7 bases between. CDR1 MGHDK and CDR2 SYGVNS come from the germline V gene. The CDR3 totals 11 residues.

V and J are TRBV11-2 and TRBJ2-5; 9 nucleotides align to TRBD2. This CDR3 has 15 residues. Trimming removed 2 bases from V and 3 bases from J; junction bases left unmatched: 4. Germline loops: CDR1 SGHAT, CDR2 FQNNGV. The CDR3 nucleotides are TGTGCCAGCAGCTTATTCCGACTAGCGGAAGAGACCCAGTACTTC. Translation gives CASSLFRLAEETQYF.

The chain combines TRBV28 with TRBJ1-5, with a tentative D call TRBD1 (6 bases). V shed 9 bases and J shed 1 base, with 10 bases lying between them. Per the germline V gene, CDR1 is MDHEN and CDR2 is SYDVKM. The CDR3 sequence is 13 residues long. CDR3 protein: CASRDRSNQPQHF. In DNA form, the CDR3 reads TGTGCCAGTCGCGACAGGAGCAATCAGCCCCAGCATTTT.